This passage covers 2 T cell receptor beta chains from one sample sequenced in a study of PD-L1 blockade in urothelial cancer. The protocol was immunoSEQ multiplex PCR, while the TCRdb copy is restricted to in-frame clones and leaves out a portion. The sample includes under 40,000 clones, around 90% of them seen just once. The input for sequencing was PBMCs, taken around atezolizumab (anti-PD-L1) treatment. The receptors here all came from a man aged 70-80 years with urothelial cancer.

The genes are TRBV5-1 and TRBJ2-7; 7 nucleotides match TRBD1. The germline gives CDR1 SGHRS, CDR2 YFSETQ. V dropped 0 bases and J dropped 3; count of bases not matched to a gene: 12. The CDR3 runs to 17 residues. Here the CDR3 DNA reads TGCGCCAGCAGCTTGGGGGTGTTATGGGACAGAGACTACGAGCAGTACTTC. It specifies CASSLGVLWDRDYEQYF.

This clone was observed once. The chain is built from TRBV6-5 and TRBJ2-7; 7 nucleotides match TRBD2. With 6 bases clipped from V and 3 bases from J, the junction kept 5 bases outside the gene matches. Germline V CDR1 and CDR2: MNHEY, SVGAGI. The CDR3 is 13 amino acids. This chain's CDR3 is CASRGGLYYEQYF. The CDR3, as DNA: TGTGCCAGCAGGGGGGGACTATACTACGAGCAGTACTTC.